This T cell receptor beta chain was documented in a study of Ad26.COV2.S vaccination and SARS-CoV-2 variants. Points from the study as a whole: People who got the vaccine had more spike-specific TCR breadth than people who got placebo.

On this clone: Antigen specificity is unknown.

The germline V gene has CDR1 LNHDA and CDR2 SQIVND (reference sequence). The CDR3 runs 14 residues. Unmatched junction bases numbered 2, after V lost 5 bases and J lost 4 bases. Using immunoSEQ multiplex PCR, the repertoire was profiled, and TCRdb retains in-frame clones only, with some absent. The sample yields over 250,000 clones, around 87% seen once. The treatment was: roughly 19 received Ad26.COV2.S at low or high dose, single or two shots; roughly five received placebo; per-sample allocation not given. Day 63 following the first vaccine or placebo injection was when the samples were taken. Here the sequenced sample was peripheral blood, taken in a trial of Ad26.COV2.S vaccine versus placebo. The sequence was collected from a person between 18 and 65 years old who received the Ad26.COV2.S COVID-19 vaccine or a placebo. The chain joins TRBV19 to TRBJ2-1; 10 positions agree with TRBD2. The CDR3 coding sequence is TGTGCCAGTAGTGCTAGCGGGGGATACAATGAGCAGTTCTTC. It encodes CASSASGGYNEQFF.